This TCR beta chain is from a study of circulating tumor DNA in untreated peripheral T-cell lymphoma (dated by TCRdb to the early 2020s). Broad study findings and their caveats: Tumor-specific clonotypes were identified in approximately 78% of patients, with identification achieved from around 88% of baseline tissues and roughly 70% of baseline serum samples.

Library method: the immunoSEQ multiplex PCR assay. TCRdb took over this immuneACCESS table, retaining in-frame rearrangements with V and J assigned. Such tables are incomplete; in checked studies, under half of the missing clones stem from an unresolved V gene, and the remainder is unexplained. Present in this sample are about 5,000 clones, more than 60% of which were seen just once. Of the sample, roughly 48% falls within the top ten clones. According to the germline V gene, CDR1 reads MGHRA and CDR2 reads YSYEKL. The CDR3 sequence holds 14 residues, the cysteine and phenylalanine included. Of all the DNA, just the CDR3 is kept, 42 bases in frame from base 1. To identify tumor-specific TCR clonotypes, tumor tissue taken at baseline, before any treatment, was sequenced. To monitor patients with peripheral T-cell lymphoma who were getting frontline treatment on a trial, the study applied next-generation sequencing to T-cell receptor sequences.

Concerning this clone: Its antigen is still unknown. At one end, the junction sequence differs from germline, possibly due to a read error.

This sequence was found in a human donor with peripheral T-cell lymphoma. The sequence joins TRBV4-1 to TRBJ2-7; TRBD2 could be the D gene, as 6 bases match. The sample taken for sequencing was tumor tissue. The CDR3 region has the sequence CASSQDNRRGPVLF. The base sequence is TGCGCCAGCAGCCAAGATAATCGGAGGGGACCCGTACTCTTC.